This T cell receptor beta chain was profiled in a study of T cells in Graves' hyperthyroidism and ophthalmopathy. Study-level points and caveats: In simple terms, a model built on 13 V-J features told ophthalmopathy apart from stable hyperthyroidism. Most expanded thyroid clonotypes above 0.001 recurred in blood.

This clonotype was detected ten times or more. Antigen unknown. Amplified TCR beta CDR3 regions derived from RNA transcripts. HTBI primers were the set used in a first-round RT-PCR of the TCR CDR3. TCRdb re-called the multiplex PCR reads through MiXCR, storing one row per CDR3 protein. The data contain hundreds of thousands of distinct CDR3 sequences, roughly 21% of them seen just once; the ten biggest clones take up 45% to 50%. Lactation, pregnancy, other autoimmune disease or uncontrolled infection led to exclusion of patients. CDR1 and CDR2 (germline): SGHTA, FQGNSA. The ends were cut back, 3 bases at V and 4 bases at J, with 5 bases in the middle. This CDR3 contains 12 residues.

The sequenced sample consisted of blood. The source is a man in his forties with Graves' ophthalmopathy. V gene TRBV7-2 combines with J gene TRBJ2-3; D gene ambiguous. CDR3: CASSFYSDTQYF. In DNA form, the CDR3 reads TGTGCCAGCAGCTTTTACTCAGATACGCAGTATTTT.